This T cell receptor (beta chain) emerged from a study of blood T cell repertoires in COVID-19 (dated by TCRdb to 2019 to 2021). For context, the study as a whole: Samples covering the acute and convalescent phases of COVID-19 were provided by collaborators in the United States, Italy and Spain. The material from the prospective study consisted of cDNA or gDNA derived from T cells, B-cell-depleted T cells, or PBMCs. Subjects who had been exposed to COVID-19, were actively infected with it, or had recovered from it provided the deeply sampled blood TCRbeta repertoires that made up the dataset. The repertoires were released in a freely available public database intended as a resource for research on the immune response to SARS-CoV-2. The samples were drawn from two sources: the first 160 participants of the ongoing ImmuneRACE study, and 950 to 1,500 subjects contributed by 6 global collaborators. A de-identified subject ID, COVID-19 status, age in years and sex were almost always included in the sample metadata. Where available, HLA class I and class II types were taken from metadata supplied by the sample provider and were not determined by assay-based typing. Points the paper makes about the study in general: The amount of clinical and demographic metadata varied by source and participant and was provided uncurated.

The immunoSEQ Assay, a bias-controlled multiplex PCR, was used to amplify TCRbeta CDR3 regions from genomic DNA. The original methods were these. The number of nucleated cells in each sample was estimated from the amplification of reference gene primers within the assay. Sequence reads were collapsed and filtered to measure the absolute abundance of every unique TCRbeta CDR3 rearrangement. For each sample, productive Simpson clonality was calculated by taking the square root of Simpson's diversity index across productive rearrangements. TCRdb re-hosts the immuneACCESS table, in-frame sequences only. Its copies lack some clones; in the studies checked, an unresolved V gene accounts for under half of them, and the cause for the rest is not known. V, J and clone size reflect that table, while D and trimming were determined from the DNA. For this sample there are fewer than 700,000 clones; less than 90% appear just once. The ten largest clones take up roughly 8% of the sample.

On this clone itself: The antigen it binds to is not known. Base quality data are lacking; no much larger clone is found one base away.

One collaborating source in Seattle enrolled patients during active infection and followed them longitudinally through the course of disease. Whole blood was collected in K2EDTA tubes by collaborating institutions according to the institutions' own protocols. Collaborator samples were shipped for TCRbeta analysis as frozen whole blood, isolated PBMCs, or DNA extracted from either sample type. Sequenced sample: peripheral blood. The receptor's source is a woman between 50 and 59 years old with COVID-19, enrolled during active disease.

In nucleotide form, the sequence is TGTGCCAGCAGTTTATGGGGGCAGGCTCTAGAGACCCAGTACTTC. Translated, this gives CASSLWGQALETQYF. Recombination joined TRBV27 with TRBJ2-5; possibly the D gene is TRBD1, per 6 matching bases. Trimming costs V 1 base and J 4 bases, and their ends lie 13 bases apart. CDR1 and CDR2 were assigned from the germline V gene (reference sequence) as MNHEY and SMNVEV. Measured from the cysteine to the phenylalanine, the CDR3 is 15 residues long. This entry keeps only the CDR3 DNA: 45 bases, framed from base 1.